This TCR beta chain was observed in a study of blood T cells in healthy people across ages. Regarding the study as a whole: Naive and antigen-experienced cells were not separated, limiting conclusive comparison. Comparison with aged donors showed that long-lived donors had more naive CD4+ cells and higher diversity.

Primers used in a second PCR of roughly 6 to 12 cycles were a sample-barcoded 5' primer and a J-beta primer mix. Tagging of each cDNA molecule was performed by a template-switch adaptor with 12 random nucleotides. Every sample gave at least 2.5 million paired-end reads containing CDR3. TCRdb called the 5' RACE reads again in MiXCR, with one record for every CDR3 protein. The repertoire has about 1 million distinct CDR3 sequences, 40% to 50% of them found once; the top ten carry approximately 17%. This CDR3 region has 16 residues. V trimming: 5 bases; J trimming: 5 bases; junction bases outside the gene matches: 12. Germline V gene data show CDR1 as DFQATT and CDR2 as SNEGSKA (reference sequence). Of note for this clonotype: The antigen is not known.

The rearrangement links TRBV20-1 to TRBJ2-3, with TRBD2 identical over 11 bases. The TCR comes from a woman in her sixties in good health. Sequencing was carried out using blood. The CDR3 reads CSALTSGRPRGDTQYF. CDR3 bases: TGCAGTGCTCTTACTAGCGGGAGACCTCGGGGAGATACGCAGTATTTT.